A selection of T cell receptor beta chains follows, all from one sample in a study of cytomegalovirus exposure and HLA in healthy donors. Using immunoSEQ multiplex PCR, the repertoire was profiled, and TCRdb retains in-frame clones only, with some absent. Among about 130,000 clones listed, over 9.5% were seen once. Input material: PBMCs. The receptors originated from a woman under 30 in good health and CMV-seropositive. Both conserved end residues are part of each CDR3. Fields, in order: CDR3 length, V gene, J gene, clone size, D gene, CDR3 protein, CDR3 DNA. A D gene is named only where the DNA matches it firmly. Some rows mark clone size as missing; the rest say once, few, many or name a class of expanded clone.

>16|TRBV6-1|TRBJ2-7|-|-
CASSEASSISSYEQYF
TGTGCCAGCAGTGAAGCAAGCTCGATAAGCTCCTACGAACAGTACTTC
>15|TRBV6-5|TRBJ1-1|few|-
CASRDSRTVGTEAFF
TGTGCCAGCAGGGACAGCCGGACGGTGGGCACTGAAGCTTTCTTT
>14|TRBV7-3|TRBJ2-7|few|-
CASSLNSGSYEQYF
TGTGCCAGCAGTCTAAATTCAGGGTCCTACGAGCAGTACTTC
>16|TRBV7-8|TRBJ1-5|few|-
CASSLVQAASNQPQHF
TGTGCCAGCAGCTTAGTACAGGCAGCTAGCAATCAGCCCCAGCATTTT
>14|TRBV4-1|TRBJ1-1|-|-
CASSQVTGVTEAFF
TGCGCCAGCAGCCAAGTTACAGGAGTCACTGAAGCTTTCTTT
>14|TRBV15|TRBJ2-5|few|-
CATSRDGGGETQYF
TGTGCCACCAGCAGAGATGGAGGGGGCGAGACCCAGTACTTC
>16|TRBV5-6|TRBJ2-1|-|TRBD1
CASSGGGQGAPVEQFF
TGTGCCAGCAGCGGGGGGGGACAGGGTGCCCCCGTTGAGCAGTTCTTC
>13|TRBV7-2|TRBJ1-1|-|-
CASSFRHNTEAFF
TGTGCCAGCAGCTTTCGACACAACACTGAAGCTTTCTTT
>16|TRBV9|TRBJ1-3|few|-
CASSVSATLSGNTIYF
TGTGCCAGCAGCGTTAGCGCAACTCTCTCTGGAAACACCATATATTTT
>15|TRBV5-1|TRBJ2-7|few|TRBD1
CASSLGGQGTYEQYF
TGCGCCAGCAGCTTAGGGGGACAGGGAACCTACGAGCAGTACTTC
>14|TRBV28|TRBJ2-5|-|TRBD2
CASTNAGVQETQYF
TGTGCCAGCACCAACGCGGGGGTACAAGAGACCCAGTACTTC
>14|TRBV11-3|TRBJ2-7|-|-
CASTLRGQTYEQYF
TGTGCCAGCACCCTACGAGGCCAAACCTACGAGCAGTACTTC
>14|TRBV7-9|TRBJ2-7|-|TRBD2
CASSPGTSGLEQYF
TGTGCCAGCAGCCCTGGGACTAGCGGGCTCGAGCAGTACTTC
>16|TRBV9|TRBJ1-1|few|TRBD1
CASSVGQGGMNTEAFF
TGTGCCAGCAGCGTAGGTCAGGGGGGCATGAACACTGAAGCTTTCTTT
>14|TRBV5-1|TRBJ1-6|few|-
CASSRRSYNSPLHF
TGCGCCAGCAGCCGGAGGTCCTATAATTCACCCCTCCACTTT
>16|TRBV19|TRBJ2-5|-|TRBD2
CATSRETSGAPKDQYF
TGTGCGACGTCTCGGGAGACTAGCGGAGCCCCTAAGGACCAGTACTTC
>15|TRBV9|TRBJ2-7|-|TRBD2
CASSRSTSGNAMQYF
TGTGCCAGCAGCAGATCGACTAGCGGGAACGCCATGCAGTACTTC
>17|TRBV7-9|TRBJ2-1|few|TRBD2
CASSSNPYSGTYNEQFF
TGTGCCAGCAGCTCGAATCCCTATAGCGGGACATACAATGAGCAGTTCTTC
>15|TRBV2|TRBJ1-3|-|-
CASSPGLSSGNTIYF
TGTGCCAGCAGCCCGGGACTCAGCTCTGGAAACACCATATATTTT
>13|TRBV11-2|TRBJ2-7|few|TRBD1
CASTRGQGSEQYF
TGTGCCAGCACGCGGGGACAGGGGAGCGAGCAGTACTTC
>13|TRBV7-9|TRBJ1-1|few|-
CASSLIENTEAFF
TGTGCCAGCAGCTTAATAGAGAACACTGAAGCTTTCTTT
>12|TRBV6-1|TRBJ2-7|few|-
CASPSRRYEQYF
TGTGCCAGCCCTTCCAGGCGCTACGAGCAGTACTTC
>18|TRBV11-3|TRBJ2-3|few|TRBD2
CASSLGGPGLAGPDTQYF
TGTGCCAGCAGCTTAGGGGGGCCGGGACTAGCGGGACCAGATACGCAGTATTTT
>16|TRBV23-1|TRBJ2-1|few|TRBD2
CASSQLGTSGSNEQFF
TGCGCCAGCAGTCAGCTAGGGACTAGCGGGTCTAATGAGCAGTTCTTC
>15|TRBV7-9|TRBJ1-4|-|TRBD1
CASTRSRTGGEKLFF
TGTGCCAGCACCAGATCCCGGACAGGGGGCGAAAAACTGTTTTTT
>15|TRBV25-1|TRBJ2-5|few|TRBD2
CASSAGTSAQETQYF
TGTGCCAGCAGTGCCGGGACTAGCGCACAAGAGACCCAGTACTTC